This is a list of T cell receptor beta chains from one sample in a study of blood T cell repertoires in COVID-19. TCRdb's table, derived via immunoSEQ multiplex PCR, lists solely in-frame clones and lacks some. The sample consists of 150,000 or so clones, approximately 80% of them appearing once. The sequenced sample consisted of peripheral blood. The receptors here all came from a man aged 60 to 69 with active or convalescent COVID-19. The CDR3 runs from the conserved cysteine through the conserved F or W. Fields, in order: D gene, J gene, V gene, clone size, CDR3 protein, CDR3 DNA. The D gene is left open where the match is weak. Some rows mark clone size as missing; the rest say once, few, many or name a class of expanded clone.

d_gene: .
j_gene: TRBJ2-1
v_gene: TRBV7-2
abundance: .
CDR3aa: CASSLSLYNEQFF
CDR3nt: TGTGCCAGCAGCTTATCTTTATACAATGAGCAGTTCTTC

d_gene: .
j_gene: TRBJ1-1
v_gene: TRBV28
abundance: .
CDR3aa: CASRETMNTEAFF
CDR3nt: TGTGCCAGCAGGGAGACCATGAACACTGAAGCTTTCTTT

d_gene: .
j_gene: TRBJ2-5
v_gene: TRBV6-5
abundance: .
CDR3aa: CASSFSQGETQYF
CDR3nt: TGTGCCAGCAGTTTCTCGCAGGGTGAGACCCAGTACTTC

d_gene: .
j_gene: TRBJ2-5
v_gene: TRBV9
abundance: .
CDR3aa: CASSPVSRETQYF
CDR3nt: TGTGCCAGCAGCCCCGTGAGCCGGGAGACCCAGTACTTC

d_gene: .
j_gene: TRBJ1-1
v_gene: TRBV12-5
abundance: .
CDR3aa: CASSLRGQNTEAFF
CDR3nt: TGTGCTAGTTCCCTTCGAGGCCAGAACACTGAAGCTTTCTTT

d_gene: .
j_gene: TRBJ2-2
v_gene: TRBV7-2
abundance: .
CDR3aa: CASSSALVATGELFF
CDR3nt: TGTGCCAGCAGCTCCGCGCTAGTAGCCACCGGGGAGCTGTTTTTT

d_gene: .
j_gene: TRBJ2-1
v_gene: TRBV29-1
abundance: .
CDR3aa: CSASLGGNEQFF
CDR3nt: TGCAGCGCTTCACTAGGGGGCAATGAGCAGTTCTTC

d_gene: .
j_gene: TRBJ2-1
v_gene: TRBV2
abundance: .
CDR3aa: CASTLGGEQFF
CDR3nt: TGTGCCAGCACACTGGGGGGTGAGCAGTTCTTC

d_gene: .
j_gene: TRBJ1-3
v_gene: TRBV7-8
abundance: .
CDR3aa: CASSPQATPPGNTIYF
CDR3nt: TGTGCCAGCAGCCCACAGGCTACCCCACCTGGAAACACCATATATTTT

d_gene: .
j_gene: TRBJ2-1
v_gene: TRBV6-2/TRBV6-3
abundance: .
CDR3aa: CASSEIRDYNEQFF
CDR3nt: TGTGCCAGCAGCGAAATCAGGGATTACAATGAGCAGTTCTTC

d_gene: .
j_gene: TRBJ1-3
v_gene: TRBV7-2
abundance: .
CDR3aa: CASSSMAGAGGNTIYF
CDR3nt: TGTGCCAGCAGCTCCATGGCAGGGGCAGGTGGAAACACCATATATTTT

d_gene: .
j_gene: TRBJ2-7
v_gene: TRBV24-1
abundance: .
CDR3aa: CASGRRYEQYF
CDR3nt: TGTGCCAGCGGACGGAGGTACGAGCAGTACTTC

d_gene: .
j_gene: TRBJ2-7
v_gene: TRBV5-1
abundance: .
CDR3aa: CASSFTGSRQRGSYEQYF
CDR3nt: TGCGCCAGCAGCTTTACAGGGTCCCGACAGCGGGGATCTTACGAGCAGTACTTC

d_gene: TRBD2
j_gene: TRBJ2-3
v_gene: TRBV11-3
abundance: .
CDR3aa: CASSSGGNTDTQYF
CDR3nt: TGTGCCAGCAGCTCGGGGGGGAACACAGATACGCAGTATTTT

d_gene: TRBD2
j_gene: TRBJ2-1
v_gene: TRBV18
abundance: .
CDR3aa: CASSPREAGGPLGEFF
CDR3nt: TGTGCCAGCTCACCACGGGAAGCGGGAGGGCCCCTAGGAGAGTTCTTC

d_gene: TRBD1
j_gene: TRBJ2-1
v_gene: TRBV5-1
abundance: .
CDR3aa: CASSPRTGDNEQFF
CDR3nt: TGCGCCAGCAGCCCAAGGACAGGGGACAATGAGCAGTTCTTC

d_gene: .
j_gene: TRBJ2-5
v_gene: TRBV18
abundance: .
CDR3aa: CASSLSPGETQYF
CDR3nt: TGTGCCAGCTCACTTAGCCCGGGGGAGACCCAGTACTTC

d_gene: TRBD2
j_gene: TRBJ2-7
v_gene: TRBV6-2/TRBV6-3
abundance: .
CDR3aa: CASSYPTSGSPVAYEQYF
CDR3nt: TGTGCCAGCAGTTACCCGACTAGCGGGAGCCCCGTGGCCTACGAGCAGTACTTC

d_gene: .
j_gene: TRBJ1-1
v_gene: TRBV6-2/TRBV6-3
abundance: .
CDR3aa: CASSYRADRVNTEAFF
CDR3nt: TGTGCCAGCAGTTACCGAGCGGACAGAGTGAACACTGAAGCTTTCTTT

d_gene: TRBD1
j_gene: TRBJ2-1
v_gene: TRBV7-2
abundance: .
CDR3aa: CASSRQGALDEQFF
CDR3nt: TGTGCCAGCAGCAGACAGGGGGCGCTGGATGAGCAGTTCTTC

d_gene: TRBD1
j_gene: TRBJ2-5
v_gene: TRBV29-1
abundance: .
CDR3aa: CSVGQGVGETQYF
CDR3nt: TGCAGCGTTGGACAGGGAGTAGGGGAGACCCAGTACTTC

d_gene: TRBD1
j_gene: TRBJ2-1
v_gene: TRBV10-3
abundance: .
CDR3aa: CAISEVQGATNEQFF
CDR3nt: TGTGCCATCAGTGAGGTCCAGGGGGCTACCAATGAGCAGTTCTTC

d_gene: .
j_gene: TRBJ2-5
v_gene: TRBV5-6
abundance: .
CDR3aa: CASSLDGFGGTQYF
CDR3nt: TGTGCCAGCAGCTTGGACGGGTTCGGCGGGACCCAGTACTTC

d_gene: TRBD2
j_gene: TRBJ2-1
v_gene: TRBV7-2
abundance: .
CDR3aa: CASSALTSVPQQFF
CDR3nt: TGTGCCAGCAGCGCCCTGACTAGCGTCCCGCAGCAGTTCTTC

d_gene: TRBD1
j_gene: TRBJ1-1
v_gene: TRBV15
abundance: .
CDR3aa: CAVLSGQGGFNTEAFF
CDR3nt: TGTGCCGTGCTATCGGGACAGGGGGGTTTTAACACTGAAGCTTTCTTT

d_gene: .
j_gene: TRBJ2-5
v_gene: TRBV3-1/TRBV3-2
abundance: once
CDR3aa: CASSPTGSLVETQYF
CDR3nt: TGTGCCAGCAGCCCCACGGGGTCCCTGGTGGAGACCCAGTACTTC

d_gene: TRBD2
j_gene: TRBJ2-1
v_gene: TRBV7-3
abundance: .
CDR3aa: CASSPGTSGNEQFF
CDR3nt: TGTGCCAGCAGCCCCGGGACTAGCGGGAATGAGCAGTTCTTC

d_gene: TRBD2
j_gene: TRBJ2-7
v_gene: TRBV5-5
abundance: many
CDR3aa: CASSRLAASSYEQYF
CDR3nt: TGTGCCAGCAGCCGACTAGCGGCTTCCTCCTACGAGCAGTACTTC

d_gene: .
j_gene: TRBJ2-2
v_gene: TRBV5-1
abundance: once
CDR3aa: CAGRFSEDTGELFF
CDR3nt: TGCGCCGGGCGTTTTTCGGAAGACACCGGGGAGCTGTTTTTT

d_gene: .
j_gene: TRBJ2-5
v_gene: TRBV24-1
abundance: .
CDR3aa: CATSERGPSSRETQYF
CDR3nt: TGTGCCACCAGTGAGCGGGGCCCGTCGTCCCGAGAGACCCAGTACTTC

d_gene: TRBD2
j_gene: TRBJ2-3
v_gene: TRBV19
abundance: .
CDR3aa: CASSIDGGLAGGDTQYF
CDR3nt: TGTGCCAGTAGTATAGATGGGGGACTAGCGGGAGGGGATACGCAGTATTTT

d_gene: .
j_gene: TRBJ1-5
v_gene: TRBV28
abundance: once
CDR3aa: CASTLREGGGQPQHF
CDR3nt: TGTGCCAGCACCCTAAGGGAGGGAGGCGGTCAGCCCCAGCATTTT

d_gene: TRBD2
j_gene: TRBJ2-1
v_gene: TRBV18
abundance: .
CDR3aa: CASSPLTSDPSYNEQFF
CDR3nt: TGTGCCAGCTCACCCTTGACTAGCGACCCTTCCTACAATGAGCAGTTCTTC

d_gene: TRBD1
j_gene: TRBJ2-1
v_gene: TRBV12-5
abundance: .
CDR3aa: CASGQDRGEQFF
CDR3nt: TGTGCTAGTGGTCAGGACAGGGGTGAGCAGTTCTTC

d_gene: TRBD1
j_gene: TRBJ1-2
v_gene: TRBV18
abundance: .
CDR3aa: CASSLKGQGNYGYTF
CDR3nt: TGTGCCAGCTCACTCAAGGGACAGGGGAACTATGGCTACACCTTC

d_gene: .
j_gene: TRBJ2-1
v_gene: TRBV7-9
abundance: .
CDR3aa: CASSLRGRSSWNEQFF
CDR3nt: TGTGCCAGCAGCTTAAGGGGTCGGAGCTCTTGGAATGAGCAGTTCTTC

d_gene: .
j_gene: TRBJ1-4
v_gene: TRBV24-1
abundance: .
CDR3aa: CATSDAGNIHVGKLFF
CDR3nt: TGTGCCACCAGTGACGCCGGGAACATACATGTCGGAAAACTGTTTTTT

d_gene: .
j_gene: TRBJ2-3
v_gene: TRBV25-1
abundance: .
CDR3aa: CASSKRGGGSDTQYF
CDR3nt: TGTGCCAGCAGTAAAAGGGGAGGAGGGTCAGATACGCAGTATTTT

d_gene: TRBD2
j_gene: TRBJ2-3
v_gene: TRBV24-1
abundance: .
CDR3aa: CATSAGGEAGGTDTQYF
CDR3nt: TGTGCCACCAGTGCCGGGGGGGAAGCGGGAGGCACAGATACGCAGTATTTT

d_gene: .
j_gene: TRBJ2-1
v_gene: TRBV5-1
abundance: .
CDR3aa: CASSLKADSYNEQFF
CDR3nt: TGCGCCAGCAGCTTGAAAGCGGATTCCTACAATGAGCAGTTCTTC

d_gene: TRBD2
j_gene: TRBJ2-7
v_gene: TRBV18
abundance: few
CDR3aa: CASSPQLAAAYEQYF
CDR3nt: TGTGCCAGCTCACCCCAACTAGCGGCCGCCTACGAGCAGTACTTC

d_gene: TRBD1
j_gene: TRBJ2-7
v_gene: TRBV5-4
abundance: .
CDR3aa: CASSRETGHYEQYF
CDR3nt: TGTGCCAGCAGCCGCGAGACAGGGCACTACGAGCAGTACTTC

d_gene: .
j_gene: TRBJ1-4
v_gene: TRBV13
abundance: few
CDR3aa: CASSLRQSPNEKLFF
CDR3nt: TGTGCCAGCAGCCTGCGACAGAGCCCTAATGAAAAACTGTTTTTT

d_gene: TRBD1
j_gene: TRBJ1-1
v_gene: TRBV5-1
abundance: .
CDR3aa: CASSATGVNTEAFF
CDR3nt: TGCGCCAGCAGCGCGACAGGGGTGAACACTGAAGCTTTCTTT

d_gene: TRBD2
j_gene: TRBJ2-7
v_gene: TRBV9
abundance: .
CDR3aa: CASSVASGWQYEQYF
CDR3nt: TGTGCCAGCAGCGTAGCTAGCGGGTGGCAGTACGAGCAGTACTTC

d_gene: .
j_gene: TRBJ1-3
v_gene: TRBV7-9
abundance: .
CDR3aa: CASSQRTPAYGNTIYF
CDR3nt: TGTGCCAGCAGCCAACGGACACCCGCCTATGGAAACACCATATATTTT

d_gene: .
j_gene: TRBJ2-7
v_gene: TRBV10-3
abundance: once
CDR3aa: CAISDSGLARSYEQYF
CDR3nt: TGTGCCATCAGTGATTCGGGTCTAGCGAGGTCCTACGAGCAGTACTTC

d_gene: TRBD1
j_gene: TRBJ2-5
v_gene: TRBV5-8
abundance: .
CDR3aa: CASSIGTGYETQYF
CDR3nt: TGTGCCAGCAGCATCGGGACAGGGTATGAGACCCAGTACTTC

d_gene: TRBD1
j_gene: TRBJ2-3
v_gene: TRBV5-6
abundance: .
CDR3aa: CASSLRGPSTDTQYF
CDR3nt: TGTGCCAGCAGCTTGAGGGGGCCCTCGACAGATACGCAGTATTTT

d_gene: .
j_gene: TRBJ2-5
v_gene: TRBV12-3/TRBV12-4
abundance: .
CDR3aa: CASAREGGETQYF
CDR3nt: TGTGCCAGCGCTAGGGAAGGGGGAGAGACCCAGTACTTC